This T cell receptor (beta chain) was documented in a study of identical twins. Broader study findings: Where beta out-of-frame sequences were concerned, excess twin sharing was weaker.

Germline V gene data show CDR1 as SGHRS and CDR2 as YFSETQ. The CDR3 is 14 residues long. MiXCR, run by TCRdb on the 5' RACE reads, gives a single entry per CDR3 protein. The sample shows about 810,000 distinct CDR3 sequences, roughly 12% of them seen only once. Concerning this clonotype itself: Its specificity is unknown. This may be a read error, as it is one base from a much larger clone.

The data were also submitted as part of a second study, on yellow fever vaccine responses in identical twins.

The sequence came from a woman between 18 and 30 years old in good health. This chain links TRBV5-1 with TRBJ1-2, with unresolved D. Sequencing was performed on PBMCs. This chain's CDR3 is CASGFSEIKYGYTF. CDR3 nucleotides: TGCGCCAGCGGCTTCTCAGAGATAAAATATGGCTACACCTTC.